The sequence of this T cell receptor (beta chain) was determined in a study of Ad26.COV2.S vaccination and SARS-CoV-2 variants. The overall study: As a participant in COV1001, the donor was in the Ad26.COV2.S trial arm. Intramuscular Ad26.COV2.S doses were given once or twice, 56 days apart. Study results and limitations: Participants in the vaccine arm had higher spike-specific TCR breadth; placebo recipients had lower.

Treatment meaning: 15 to 20 received Ad26.COV2.S at low or high dose, single or two shots; 5 received placebo; per-sample allocation not given. Sample collection was performed on day 63 after the first vaccine or placebo injection. Participants' vaccine, an Ad26 vector, delivered Wuhan-strain SARS-CoV-2 spike. CDR3 length: 12 residues. Germline V lookup: CDR1 MNHEY, CDR2 SVGAGI. V dropped 7 bases and J dropped 1 base, with 7 bases sitting between them. TCRdb's copy holds only in-frame clones and misses some; the assay was immunoSEQ multiplex PCR. The sample carries about 350,000 clones, roughly 85% recorded once. For this clone: Antigen: not known.

The sequence was obtained from a person between 18 and 65 years old who received the Ad26.COV2.S COVID-19 vaccine or a placebo. The rearrangement joins TRBV6-5 to TRBJ1-1; D remains ambiguous. The sample consisted of peripheral blood, taken in a trial of Ad26.COV2.S vaccine versus placebo. Written as DNA, the CDR3 is TGTGCCAGCAAAAGAGGGAACACTGAAGCTTTCTTT. It specifies CASKRGNTEAFF.